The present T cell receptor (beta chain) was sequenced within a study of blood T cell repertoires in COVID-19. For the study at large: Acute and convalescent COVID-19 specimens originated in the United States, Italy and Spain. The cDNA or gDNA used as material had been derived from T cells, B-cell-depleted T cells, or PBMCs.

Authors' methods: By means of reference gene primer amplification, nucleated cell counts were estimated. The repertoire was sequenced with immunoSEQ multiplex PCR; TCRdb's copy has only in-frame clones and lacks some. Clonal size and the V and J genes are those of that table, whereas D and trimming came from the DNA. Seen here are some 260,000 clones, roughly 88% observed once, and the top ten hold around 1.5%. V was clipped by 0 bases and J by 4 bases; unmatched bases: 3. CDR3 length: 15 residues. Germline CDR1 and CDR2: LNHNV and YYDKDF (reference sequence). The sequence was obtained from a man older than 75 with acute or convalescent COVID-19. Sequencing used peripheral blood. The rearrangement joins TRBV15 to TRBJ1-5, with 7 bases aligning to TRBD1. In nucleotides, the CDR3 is TGTGCCACCAGCAGAGAGGGACAGAAGAATCAGCCCCAGCATTTT. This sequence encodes CATSREGQKNQPQHF.